The following is a TCR beta chain sequence with its context. This record comes from a study of T cell changes during pregnancy in multiple sclerosis. Germline CDR1 reads GTSNPN; CDR2 reads SVGIG (reference sequence). The CDR3 extends over 12 amino acids. V was trimmed by 3 bases and J by 0 bases, leaving 3 bases between them. TCRdb's copy holds only in-frame clones and misses some; the assay was immunoSEQ multiplex PCR. The sample consists of over 45,000 clones, 85% to 90% of them appearing once. The receptor was isolated from a female donor in good health, enrolled as a control in a pregnancy study. The chain combines TRBV30 with TRBJ1-3; D unresolved. Sequenced here: peripheral blood, sampled in the first trimester of pregnancy. In DNA, the CDR3 is TGTGCCTGGAGCGGCTCTGGAAACACCATATATTTT. Translated: CAWSGSGNTIYF. Looking up the rest from reference TRBV30 and TRBJ1-3 gives the full variable domain: SQTIHQWPATLVQPVGSPLSLECTVEGTSNPNLYWYRQAAGRGLQLLFYSVGIGQISSEVPQNLSASRPQDRQFILSSKKLLLSDSGFYLCAWSGSGNTIYFGEGSWLTVV.